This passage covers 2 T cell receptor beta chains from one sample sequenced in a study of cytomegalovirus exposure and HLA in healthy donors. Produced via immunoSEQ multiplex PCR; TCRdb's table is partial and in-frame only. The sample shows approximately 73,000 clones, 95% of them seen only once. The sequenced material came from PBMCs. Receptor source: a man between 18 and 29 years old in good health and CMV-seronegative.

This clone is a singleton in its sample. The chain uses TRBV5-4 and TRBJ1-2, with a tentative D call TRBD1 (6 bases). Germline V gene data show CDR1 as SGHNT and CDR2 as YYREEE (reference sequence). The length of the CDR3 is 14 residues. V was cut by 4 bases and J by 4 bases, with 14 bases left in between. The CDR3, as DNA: TGTGCCAGCAGCGCTAAGGACAGCTTCTATGGCTACACCTTC. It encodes CASSAKDSFYGYTF. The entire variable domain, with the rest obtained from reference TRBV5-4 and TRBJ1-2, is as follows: ETGVTQSPTHLIKTRGQQVTLRCSSQSGHNTVSWYQQALGQGPQFIFQYYREEENGRGNFPPRFSGLQFPNYSSELNVNALELDDSALYLCASSAKDSFYGYTFGSGTRLTVV.

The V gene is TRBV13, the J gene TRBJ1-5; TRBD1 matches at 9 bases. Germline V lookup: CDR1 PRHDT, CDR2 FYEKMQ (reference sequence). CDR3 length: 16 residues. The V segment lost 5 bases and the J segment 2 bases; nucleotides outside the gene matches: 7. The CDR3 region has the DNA TGTGCCAGCAGCCTACAGGGGGCCGGAGGCAATCAGCCCCAGCATTTT. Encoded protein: CASSLQGAGGNQPQHF.